The present T cell receptor (beta chain) was sequenced within a study of blood T cell repertoires in COVID-19. Study background: The origin of the acute and convalescent COVID-19 samples was the United States, Italy and Spain. T cells, B-cell-depleted T cells, or PBMCs supplied cDNA or gDNA.

This clone was seen more than once but under ten times. Per the original data handling: Estimation of nucleated cell counts was performed using reference gene primer amplification. TCRdb's table, derived via immunoSEQ multiplex PCR, lists solely in-frame clones and lacks some. V and J calls and clone size are given by that table; D and trimming were obtained from the DNA. The table shows 290,000 or so clones, with around 86% occurring only once. V dropped 5 bases and J dropped 5 bases, with 10 bases sitting between them. The CDR3 loop spans 13 amino acids. Living in about two dozen US areas, the participants were between roughly 18 and 95 years of age.

This clonotype originated in a woman in her late teens or twenties who had recovered from COVID-19. Sequenced: PBMCs or T cells enriched from blood (not recorded which). The chain recombines TRBV12-3 or TRBV12-4 with TRBJ1-5, with D perhaps matching TRBD1 (6 bases). CDR3 loop: CASSRRQDQPQHF. The CDR3 DNA follows: TGTGCCAGCAGTCGACGACAGGATCAGCCCCAGCATTTT.